The entry below describes one T cell receptor (beta chain). Its antigen is unknown. This record comes from a study of blood T cells in healthy people across ages. Whole-study results and caveats: More naive CD4+ cells and higher diversity marked long-lived donors relative to aged donors. Unsorted PBMCs ruled out conclusive naive versus antigen-experienced comparison.

Germline-derived CDR1 and CDR2 are SGHRS and YFSETQ. CDR3 size: 16 residues. Trimming at V came to 2 bases and at J to 4 bases, leaving 5 bases not matched to a gene. Primers used in a second PCR of roughly 6 to 11 cycles were a sample-barcoded 5' primer and a J-beta primer mix. MiXCR, applied by TCRdb to the 5' RACE reads, yields one record per CDR3 protein. The sample carries about 570,000 distinct CDR3 sequences, roughly 28% recorded once. The rearrangement links TRBV5-1 to TRBJ2-3, with TRBD2 identical over 12 bases. The clonotype was recovered from a woman aged 70-85 years in good health. Sequences were obtained from blood. The CDR3 DNA is TGCGCCAGCAGCTTCCTACTAGCGGGGGGCGCAGATACGCAGTATTTT. Translation: CASSFLLAGGADTQYF.